Listed below are T cell receptor beta chains from one sample, sequenced in a study of blood T cell repertoires in COVID-19. Sequenced by immunoSEQ multiplex PCR; TCRdb stores in-frame clones only, minus some. The data hold about 200,000 clones, with roughly 80% observed a single time. Sequencing used peripheral blood. These receptor sequences come from an elderly woman with acute or convalescent COVID-19. The CDR3 runs from the conserved cysteine through the conserved F or W. Each record gives: V gene, J gene, clone size, D gene, CDR3 protein, CDR3 DNA. A D gene is named only where the DNA matches it firmly. Size is stated for part of the rows, as once, few or many counts, or as a class when the clone is expanded.

v_gene: TRBV9
j_gene: TRBJ1-1
abundance: .
d_gene: .
CDR3aa: CASSDGDTLNTEAFF
CDR3nt: TGTGCCAGCAGCGATGGGGACACCTTGAACACTGAAGCTTTCTTT

v_gene: TRBV6-5
j_gene: TRBJ1-2
abundance: .
d_gene: TRBD1
CDR3aa: CASSYRQGSSGYTF
CDR3nt: TGTGCCAGCAGTTACCGACAGGGCTCCAGTGGCTACACCTTC

v_gene: TRBV7-7
j_gene: TRBJ2-2
abundance: .
d_gene: .
CDR3aa: CASSLRRSGTGELFF
CDR3nt: TGTGCTAGCAGCTTGAGGCGGAGCGGCACCGGGGAGCTGTTTTTT

v_gene: TRBV25-1
j_gene: TRBJ1-1
abundance: .
d_gene: TRBD1
CDR3aa: CASRQGAGTEAFF
CDR3nt: TGTGCCAGCAGGCAGGGGGCAGGCACTGAAGCTTTCTTT

v_gene: TRBV29-1
j_gene: TRBJ2-3
abundance: .
d_gene: .
CDR3aa: CSVEGGSDTQYF
CDR3nt: TGCAGCGTTGAGGGGGGATCAGATACGCAGTATTTT

v_gene: TRBV29-1
j_gene: TRBJ1-2
abundance: .
d_gene: TRBD1
CDR3aa: CSDWTGDGYTF
CDR3nt: TGCAGCGACTGGACAGGGGACGGCTACACCTTC

v_gene: TRBV5-6
j_gene: TRBJ2-4
abundance: .
d_gene: .
CDR3aa: CASSLLGALAKNIQYF
CDR3nt: TGTGCCAGCAGCTTGTTAGGAGCCTTAGCCAAAAACATTCAGTACTTC

v_gene: TRBV19
j_gene: TRBJ2-2
abundance: .
d_gene: .
CDR3aa: CASRIAANTGELFF
CDR3nt: TGTGCCAGTAGAATAGCGGCGAACACCGGGGAGCTGTTTTTT

v_gene: TRBV19
j_gene: TRBJ2-7
abundance: .
d_gene: .
CDR3aa: CASRSQRFAYEQYF
CDR3nt: TGTGCCAGTAGATCCCAGAGGTTCGCCTACGAGCAGTACTTC

v_gene: TRBV29-1
j_gene: TRBJ2-7
abundance: .
d_gene: .
CDR3aa: CSVEVTGSSYEQYF
CDR3nt: TGCAGCGTTGAAGTGACAGGTAGCTCCTACGAGCAGTACTTC

v_gene: TRBV6-6
j_gene: TRBJ1-4
abundance: .
d_gene: .
CDR3aa: CASSYTPGSLNEKLFF
CDR3nt: TGTGCCAGCAGTTACACGCCGGGGAGTTTAAATGAAAAACTGTTTTTT

v_gene: TRBV19
j_gene: TRBJ1-4
abundance: .
d_gene: .
CDR3aa: CASTPRRGYEKLFF
CDR3nt: TGTGCCAGTACCCCGCGGAGGGGCTATGAAAAACTGTTTTTT

v_gene: TRBV10-3
j_gene: TRBJ1-2
abundance: .
d_gene: TRBD1
CDR3aa: CAIKFTRQGPYGYTF
CDR3nt: TGTGCCATCAAGTTTACGAGACAGGGACCTTATGGCTACACCTTC

v_gene: TRBV25-1
j_gene: TRBJ1-1
abundance: .
d_gene: TRBD1
CDR3aa: CASRGQGAGEAFF
CDR3nt: TGTGCCAGCAGGGGACAGGGGGCTGGTGAAGCTTTCTTT

v_gene: TRBV3-1/TRBV3-2
j_gene: TRBJ2-7
abundance: .
d_gene: TRBD1
CDR3aa: CASSPRDRGAYEQYF
CDR3nt: TGTGCCAGCAGCCCCCGGGACAGGGGGGCCTACGAGCAGTACTTC

v_gene: TRBV7-2
j_gene: TRBJ1-4
abundance: .
d_gene: .
CDR3aa: CASSLIQGSNEKLFF
CDR3nt: TGTGCCAGCAGCTTAATACAGGGCTCTAATGAAAAACTGTTTTTT

v_gene: TRBV5-4
j_gene: TRBJ2-1
abundance: few
d_gene: .
CDR3aa: CASSTSSGAYNEQFF
CDR3nt: TGTGCCAGCAGCACGAGTAGCGGAGCATACAATGAGCAGTTCTTC

v_gene: TRBV19
j_gene: TRBJ2-7
abundance: few
d_gene: .
CDR3aa: CASSISREQYF
CDR3nt: TGTGCCAGTAGTATTTCCCGCGAGCAGTACTTC

v_gene: TRBV5-8
j_gene: TRBJ1-2
abundance: .
d_gene: .
CDR3aa: CASSLVLGGTESLHGYTF
CDR3nt: TGTGCCAGCAGCTTGGTTTTGGGAGGGACCGAATCTCTGCATGGCTACACCTTC

v_gene: TRBV5-1
j_gene: TRBJ2-2
abundance: .
d_gene: .
CDR3aa: CASSFLPGANTGELFF
CDR3nt: TGCGCCAGCAGCTTTCTACCCGGGGCGAACACCGGGGAGCTGTTTTTT

v_gene: TRBV29-1
j_gene: TRBJ2-3
abundance: .
d_gene: .
CDR3aa: CSVEYSADADTQYF
CDR3nt: TGCAGCGTTGAATATAGCGCGGACGCAGATACGCAGTATTTT

v_gene: TRBV7-9
j_gene: TRBJ2-2
abundance: .
d_gene: .
CDR3aa: CASSPSKPGTFGELFF
CDR3nt: TGTGCCAGCAGCCCATCTAAACCAGGGACTTTCGGGGAGCTGTTTTTT

v_gene: TRBV6-5
j_gene: TRBJ2-7
abundance: once
d_gene: TRBD2
CDR3aa: CASSYKASGSYEQYF
CDR3nt: TGTGCCAGCAGTTACAAGGCTAGCGGCTCCTACGAGCAGTACTTC

v_gene: TRBV19
j_gene: TRBJ2-7
abundance: .
d_gene: .
CDR3aa: CASSTGQSSYEQYF
CDR3nt: TGTGCCAGTAGTACTGGACAGAGCTCCTACGAGCAGTACTTC

v_gene: TRBV7-9
j_gene: TRBJ1-2
abundance: .
d_gene: TRBD1
CDR3aa: CASSFDRGGFYGYTF
CDR3nt: TGTGCCAGCAGCTTCGACAGGGGGGGATTCTATGGCTACACCTTC

v_gene: TRBV19
j_gene: TRBJ2-3
abundance: .
d_gene: TRBD2
CDR3aa: CASSPVAGGGSDTQYF
CDR3nt: TGTGCCAGTAGTCCTGTTGCGGGGGGCGGCTCAGATACGCAGTATTTT

v_gene: TRBV6-5
j_gene: TRBJ1-2
abundance: few
d_gene: TRBD1
CDR3aa: CASSYGDRGYGYTF
CDR3nt: TGTGCCAGCAGTTACGGGGACAGGGGATATGGCTACACCTTC

v_gene: TRBV4-3
j_gene: TRBJ2-1
abundance: .
d_gene: TRBD2
CDR3aa: CASSQERLAGGPPQFF
CDR3nt: TGCGCCAGCAGCCAAGAGCGGCTAGCGGGGGGGCCCCCCCAGTTCTTC

v_gene: TRBV5-4
j_gene: TRBJ1-4
abundance: .
d_gene: .
CDR3aa: CASSLARGSEKLFF
CDR3nt: TGTGCCAGCAGCTTGGCCAGGGGAAGTGAAAAACTGTTTTTT

v_gene: TRBV3-1/TRBV3-2
j_gene: TRBJ2-2
abundance: .
d_gene: .
CDR3aa: CASSQDLSYTTGELFF
CDR3nt: TGTGCCAGCAGCCAAGATCTTAGCTATACCACCGGGGAGCTGTTTTTT

v_gene: TRBV4-2
j_gene: TRBJ2-5
abundance: many
d_gene: TRBD2
CDR3aa: CASSQGTGTRQETQYF
CDR3nt: TGTGCCAGCAGCCAAGGAACCGGGACTAGACAAGAGACCCAGTACTTC

v_gene: TRBV10-2
j_gene: TRBJ2-2
abundance: .
d_gene: TRBD2
CDR3aa: CASGPSGSIGTGELFF
CDR3nt: TGCGCCAGCGGACCTAGCGGGAGTATAGGAACCGGGGAGCTGTTTTTT

v_gene: TRBV5-6
j_gene: TRBJ2-1
abundance: .
d_gene: .
CDR3aa: CASSLLYEQFF
CDR3nt: TGTGCCAGCAGCTTGCTCTATGAGCAGTTCTTC

v_gene: TRBV28
j_gene: TRBJ2-3
abundance: few
d_gene: TRBD1
CDR3aa: CASSLRQGATDTQYF
CDR3nt: TGTGCCAGCAGTTTAAGACAGGGGGCAACAGATACGCAGTATTTT

v_gene: TRBV6-5
j_gene: TRBJ2-7
abundance: .
d_gene: TRBD2
CDR3aa: CASSHSFLAGGYEQYF
CDR3nt: TGTGCCAGCAGTCACTCATTTCTAGCGGGAGGCTACGAGCAGTACTTC

v_gene: TRBV12-5
j_gene: TRBJ2-2
abundance: .
d_gene: .
CDR3aa: CASGLAPTGISDTGELFF
CDR3nt: TGTGCTAGTGGTTTGGCCCCGACAGGCATAAGCGACACCGGGGAGCTGTTTTTT